This entry lists 15 T cell receptor beta chains sequenced from one sample in a study of tissue T cells after allogeneic stem cell transplantation. This sample's time point: mouse harvest day 14 after allogeneic transplant. Tail vein injection delivered 10^7 T-cell-depleted bone marrow cells and 10^6 splenic CD5+ T cells. Libraries were prepared by immunoSEQ multiplex PCR; TCRdb keeps only in-frame clonotypes and omits some of them. In the table there are thousands of clones, 46% of which are singletons. The specimen sequenced was gut tissue. The receptors derive from a female BALB/c mouse given C57BL/6 T cells with graft-versus-host disease after an allogeneic hematopoietic cell transplant.

Note on this clone: Gene names and germline match the mouse. The CDR3 extends 1 residue past the end of the read, so its final part is completed from the germline J gene. The chain uses TRBV1 and TRBJ2-4; D possibly corresponds to TRBD2 (6 bases). The CDR3 length is 15 residues. Germline V CDR1 and CDR2: NSQYPW, LRSPGD (reference sequence). Trimming removed 0 bases at V and 1 base at J, with 8 bases between. The DNA read from the CDR3 is TGCACCTGCAGTGCAGATGGGGGTGGTCAAAACACCTTGTAC. Translation: CTCSADGGGQNTLY. The CDR3, in full, reads CTCSADGGGQNTLYF.

This clone turned up a few times. Here the gene names and germline are mouse. The part of the CDR3 DNA that was read is TGTGCCAGCTCTCTCGGGGGGGGTTCTGGAAATACGCTCTAT. Translation gives CASSLGGGSGNTLY. The entire CDR3 protein reads CASSLGGGSGNTLYF. J is TRBJ1-3 and V is TRBV12-2; tentative D call: TRBD1 (5 bases). Sequencing ends 1 residue short of the CDR3 end; the germline J gene provides the rest. This CDR3 contains 15 residues. Germline values: CDR1 SGHLS, CDR2 HYDKME. The V end was cut by 0 bases, the J end by 0 bases, with 8 bases between.

With regard to this clone: Gene names denote mouse genes. The DNA ends 1 residue before the CDR3 does, and the rest of the CDR3 is filled in from the germline J gene. V gene TRBV20 combines with J gene TRBJ1-2; D remains unclear. CDR1 GFQATS and CDR2 STVNSAI come from the germline V gene. The CDR3 contains 13 residues. V dropped 2 bases and J dropped 0 bases, with 7 bases sitting between them. CDR3 DNA (partial): TGTGGTGCTAGGATCAGTGCAAACTCCGACTACACC. It yields the protein CGARISANSDYT. The whole CDR3 protein reads CGARISANSDYTF. Combining the CDR3 with reference TRBV20 and TRBJ1-2 gives the whole variable domain GALVYQYPRRTICKSGTSMRMECQAVGFQATSVAWYRQSPQKTFELIALSTVNSAIKYEQNFTQEKFPISHPNLSFSSMTVLNAYLEDRGLYLCGARISANSDYTFGSGTRLLVI.

In the case of this clone: These gene names are mouse names. The read falls 1 residue short of the CDR3 end, and the missing part is taken from the germline J gene. V usage is TRBV12-1 and J usage is TRBJ1-3, with D maybe TRBD1 (5 bases). This CDR3 comprises 15 residues. The germline V gene encodes CDR1 SGHSN and CDR2 HYEKVE. V was trimmed by 3 bases and J by 0 bases, leaving 11 bases between them. The sequenced part of the CDR3 DNA is TGTGCCAGCTCTTCGACAGAAAATTCTGGAAATACGCTCTAT. It translates to CASSSTENSGNTLY. The full-length CDR3 reads as CASSSTENSGNTLYF. The full variable domain, its missing parts supplied by reference TRBV12-1 and TRBJ1-3, is DSGVVQSPRHIIKEKGGRSVLTCIPISGHSNVVWYQQTLGKELKFLIQHYEKVERDKGFLPSRFSVQQFDDYHSEMNMSALELEDSAMYFCASSSTENSGNTLYFGEGSRLIVV.

A few counts support this clone. Genes and germline are mouse. The DNA ends 1 residue before the CDR3 does, and the rest of the CDR3 is filled in from the germline J gene. This chain uses TRBV12-2 with TRBJ2-3; D not certain. The CDR3 extends over 13 amino acids. V was clipped by 3 bases and J by 2 bases, with 8 bases between them. The germline V gene encodes CDR1 SGHLS and CDR2 HYDKME. The CDR3 sequence: CASSVNDAETLYF. The DNA read from the CDR3 is TGTGCCAGCTCTGTTAACGATGCAGAAACGCTGTAT.

As concerns this clone: Gene names are mouse gene names. CDR3 amino acids: CASSRQGSQNTLYF. The part of the CDR3 DNA that was read is TGTGCCAGCTCCCGACAGGGATCTCAAAACACCTTGTAC. This sequence joins TRBV12-1 and TRBJ2-4; 7 bases are a match to TRBD1. The sequenced fragment ends 1 residue before the CDR3 boundary, so the rest is inferred from the germline J gene. The V gene's germline CDR1 is SGHSN and CDR2 HYEKVE. This CDR3 contains 14 residues. V was pared by 4 bases and J by 2 bases, with 5 bases of the junction left unmatched.

As to this clone: All gene names here are mouse names. The observed sequence ends 1 residue before the CDR3 terminus, with the missing tail filled in from the germline J gene. The V call is TRBV12-2, the J call TRBJ2-7; D may be TRBD1 (6 bases). Per germline, CDR1 SGHLS and CDR2 HYDKME. V lost 0 bases to trimming and J lost 0 bases, with 8 bases between them. This CDR3 has 14 residues. CDR3 bases read: TGTGCCAGCTCTCTCGAGGGGGTCTCCTATGAACAGTAC. This codes for CASSLEGVSYEQY. The full CDR3 protein reads CASSLEGVSYEQYF. Variable domain in full (rest from reference TRBV12-2 and TRBJ2-7): NSGVVQSPRYIIKGKGERSILKCIPISGHLSVAWYQQTQGQELKFFIQHYDKMERDKGNLPSRFSVQQFDDYHSEMNMSALELEDSAVYFCASSLEGVSYEQYFGPGTRLTVL.

Concerning this clone: Genes and germline are mouse. The read comes to an end 1 residue before the CDR3 does, leaving the germline J gene to fill in the end. The rearrangement links TRBV26 to TRBJ1-3; 9 bases line up with TRBD1. CDR1 is KGHPV, CDR2 FQNQEV, per germline (reference sequence). The trim removed 4 bases at V and 4 bases at J, leaving 5 bases unmatched. This CDR3 region has 15 residues. This CDR3 reads CASSPWTGAGNTLYF. CDR3 DNA (partial): TGTGCCAGCAGTCCGTGGACAGGGGCAGGAAATACGCTCTAT.

A remark on this clone: Gene names and germline refer to mouse. From the germline J gene comes the end of the CDR3, since the read stops 1 residue before it. J is TRBJ1-4 and V is TRBV26; D is unresolved. The CDR3 sequence is 13 residues long. V was pared by 4 bases and J by 7 bases, with 10 bases between. Germline V CDR1 and CDR2: KGHPV, FQNQEV (reference sequence). This chain's CDR3 is CASSPPTRERLFF. The covered CDR3 bases are TGTGCCAGCAGTCCACCGACACGCGAAAGATTATTT. Looking up the rest from reference TRBV26 and TRBJ1-4 gives the full variable domain: NSKVIQTPRYLVKGQGQKAKMRCIPEKGHPVVFWYQQNKNNEFKFLINFQNQEVLQQIDMTEKRFSAECPSNSPCSLEIQSSEAGDSALYLCASSPPTRERLFFGHGTKLSVL.

Concerning this clone itself: Mouse gene names apply. The CDR3 end lies 1 residue beyond the end of the read and is filled in from the germline J gene. The V gene is TRBV26, the J gene TRBJ1-1; D uncertain. V lost 4 bases and J 1 base, leaving 4 bases between the germline ends. Per germline, CDR1 KGHPV and CDR2 FQNQEV (reference sequence). The CDR3 extends over 12 amino acids. The CDR3 sequence is CASSPGNTEVFF. The sequenced part of the CDR3 DNA is TGTGCCAGCAGTCCCGGAAACACAGAAGTCTTC.

Points on this clone: The gene names here belong to mouse. The sequenced fragment ends 1 residue before the CDR3 boundary, so the rest is inferred from the germline J gene. The rearrangement links TRBV26 to TRBJ1-4; D ambiguous. The germline V gene has CDR1 KGHPV and CDR2 FQNQEV (reference sequence). There are 14 residues in the CDR3. V was cut by 5 bases and J by 0 bases, with 7 bases left in between. The CDR3 bases that were read are TGTGCCAGCAGTTTGACAATTTCCAACGAAAGATTATTT. The encoded protein is CASSLTISNERLF. The CDR3 in full is CASSLTISNERLFF.

For this clone: Germline and genes: mouse. With the read ending 1 residue before the CDR3 end, the germline J gene is used to fill in that end. This rearrangement joins TRBV15 to TRBJ2-5; TRBD1 is a possible D gene (5 bases). The ends were cut back, 5 bases at V and 2 bases at J, with 8 bases in the middle. The CDR3 is 13 residues long. Germline values: CDR1 SGHND, CDR2 FRSKSL. CDR3 region: CASSRTIQDTQYF. The CDR3 DNA, read in part, is TGTGCCAGCAGTCGGACAATCCAAGACACCCAGTAC. The whole variable domain, filled in from reference TRBV15 and TRBJ2-5, reads DAGVTQTPRHEVAEKGQTIILKCEPVSGHNDLFWYRQTKIQGLELLSYFRSKSLMEDGGAFKDRFKAEMLNSSFSTLKIQPTEPKDSAVYLCASSRTIQDTQYFGPGTRLLVL.

Points on this clone: Each gene name is a mouse one. The read ends 1 residue shy of where the CDR3 ends; the end is completed using the germline J gene. The chain uses TRBV13-3 and TRBJ1-6; 9 bases are shared with TRBD1. TRBJ1-6 is reported as an ORF; its role is uncertain. CDR3 length: 15 amino acids. The germline V gene encodes CDR1 NNHDY and CDR2 SYVADS. V lost 0 bases to trimming and J lost 8 bases; unmatched junction nucleotides: 3. The covered CDR3 bases are TGTGCCAGCAGTGATGAGGACAGGGGTGATTCGCCCCTCTAC. Its translation is CASSDEDRGDSPLY. The whole CDR3 region reads CASSDEDRGDSPLYF.

Concerning this clone itself: The gene names given are mouse names. The CDR3 end is not reached by the read, which stops 1 residue before it; the germline J gene fills it in. The gene calls are TRBV26 and TRBJ1-3; D ambiguous. Germline values: CDR1 KGHPV, CDR2 FQNQEV (reference sequence). The V and J ends lost 4 bases and 0 bases respectively, with 7 bases between them. This CDR3 has 14 residues. The CDR3: CASSPVRSGNTLYF. CDR3 DNA (partial): TGTGCCAGCAGTCCCGTCCGTTCTGGAAATACGCTCTAT.

Turning to this clone: The gene names here belong to mouse. The read terminates 1 residue before the CDR3 end, so the remaining end is supplied by the germline J gene. The chain recombines TRBV20 with TRBJ2-4, with 8 bases aligning to TRBD2. The CDR3 contains 13 residues. Germline V CDR1 and CDR2: GFQATS, STVNSAI. The J segment lost 8 bases and the V segment lost 1 base, leaving 5 bases of the junction unmatched. This CDR3 is CGARVGTGSTLYF. CDR3 bases read: TGTGGTGCTAGGGTCGGGACTGGAAGCACCTTGTAC.